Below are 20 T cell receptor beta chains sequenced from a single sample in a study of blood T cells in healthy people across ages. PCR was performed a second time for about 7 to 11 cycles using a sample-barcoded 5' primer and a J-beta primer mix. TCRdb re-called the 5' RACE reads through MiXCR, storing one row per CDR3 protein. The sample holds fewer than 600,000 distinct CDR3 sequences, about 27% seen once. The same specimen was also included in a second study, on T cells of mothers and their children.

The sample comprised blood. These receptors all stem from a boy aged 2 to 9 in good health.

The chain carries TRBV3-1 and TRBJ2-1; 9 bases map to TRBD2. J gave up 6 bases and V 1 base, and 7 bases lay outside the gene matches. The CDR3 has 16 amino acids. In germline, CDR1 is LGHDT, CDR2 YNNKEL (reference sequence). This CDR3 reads CASSQVSGRRINEQFF. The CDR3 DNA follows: TGTGCCAGCAGCCAAGTTAGCGGGAGACGAATCAATGAGCAGTTCTTC.

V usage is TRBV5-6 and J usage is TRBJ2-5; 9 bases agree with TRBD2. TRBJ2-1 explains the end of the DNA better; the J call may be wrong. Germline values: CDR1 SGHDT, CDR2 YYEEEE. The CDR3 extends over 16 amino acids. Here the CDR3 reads CASSFAAGGPYNEQFF. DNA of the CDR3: TGTGCCAGCAGCTTCGCGGCGGGAGGGCCGTACAATGAGCAGTTCTTC.

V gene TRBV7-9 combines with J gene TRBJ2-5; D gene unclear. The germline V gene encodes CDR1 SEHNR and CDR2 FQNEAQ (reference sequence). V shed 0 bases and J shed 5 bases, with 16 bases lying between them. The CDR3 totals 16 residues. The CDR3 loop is CASSLADSGLWETQYF. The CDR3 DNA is TGTGCCAGCAGCTTAGCGGATTCGGGCCTTTGGGAGACCCAGTACTTC.

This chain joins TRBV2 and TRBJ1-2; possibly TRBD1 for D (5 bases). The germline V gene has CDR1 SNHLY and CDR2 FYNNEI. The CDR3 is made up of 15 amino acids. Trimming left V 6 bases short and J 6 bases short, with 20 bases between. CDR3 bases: TGTGCCAGCAGCCCTCAGGGCAGACTCAACCATGGCTACACCTTC. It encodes CASSPQGRLNHGYTF. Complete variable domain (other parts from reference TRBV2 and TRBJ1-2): EPEVTQTPSHQVTQMGQEVILRCVPISNHLYFYWYRQILGQKVEFLVSFYNNEISEKSEIFDDQFSVERPDGSNFTLKIRSTKLEDSAMYFCASSPQGRLNHGYTFGSGTRLTVV.

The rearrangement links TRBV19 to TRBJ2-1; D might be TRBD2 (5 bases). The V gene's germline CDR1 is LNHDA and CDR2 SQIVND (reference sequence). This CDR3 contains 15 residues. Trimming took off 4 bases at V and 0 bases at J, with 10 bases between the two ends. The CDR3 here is CASSTGTSSYNEQFF. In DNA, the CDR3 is TGTGCCAGTAGTACGGGCACTAGCTCCTACAATGAGCAGTTCTTC.

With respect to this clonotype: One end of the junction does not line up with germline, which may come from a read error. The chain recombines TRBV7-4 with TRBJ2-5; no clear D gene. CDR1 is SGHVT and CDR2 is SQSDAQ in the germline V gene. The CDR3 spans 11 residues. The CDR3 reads CASSPWTGPRF. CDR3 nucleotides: TGTGCCAGCAGCCCATGGACCGGACCTCGCTTC.

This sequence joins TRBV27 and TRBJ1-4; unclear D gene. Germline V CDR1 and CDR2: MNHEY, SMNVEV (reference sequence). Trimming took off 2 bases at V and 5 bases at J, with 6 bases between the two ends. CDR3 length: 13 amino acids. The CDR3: CASSLLRNEKLFF. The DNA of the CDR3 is TGTGCCAGCAGTTTACTACGGAATGAAAAACTGTTTTTT.

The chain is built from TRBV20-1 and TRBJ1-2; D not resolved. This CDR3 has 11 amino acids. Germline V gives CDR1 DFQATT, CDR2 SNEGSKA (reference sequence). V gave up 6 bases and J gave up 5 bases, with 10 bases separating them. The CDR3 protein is CSAKGPYGYTF. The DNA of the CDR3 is TGCAGTGCCAAAGGACCTTATGGCTACACCTTC.

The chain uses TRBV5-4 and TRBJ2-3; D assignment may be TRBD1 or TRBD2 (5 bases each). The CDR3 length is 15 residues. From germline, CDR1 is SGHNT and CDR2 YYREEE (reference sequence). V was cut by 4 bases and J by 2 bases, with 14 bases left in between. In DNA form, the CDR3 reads TGTGCCAGCAGCCATCCCCGGGACGACACAGATACGCAGTATTTT. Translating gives CASSHPRDDTDTQYF.

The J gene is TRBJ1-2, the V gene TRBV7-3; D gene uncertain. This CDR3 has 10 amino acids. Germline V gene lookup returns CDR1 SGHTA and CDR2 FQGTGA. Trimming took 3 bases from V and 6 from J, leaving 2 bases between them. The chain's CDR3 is CASSFHGYTF. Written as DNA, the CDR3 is TGTGCCAGCAGCTTCCATGGCTACACCTTC.

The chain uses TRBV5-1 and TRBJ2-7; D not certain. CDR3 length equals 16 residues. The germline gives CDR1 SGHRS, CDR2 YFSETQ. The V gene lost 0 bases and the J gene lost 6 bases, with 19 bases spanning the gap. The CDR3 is CASSLANRIPIVEQYF. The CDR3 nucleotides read TGCGCCAGCAGCTTGGCCAACCGGATCCCCATTGTCGAGCAGTACTTC.

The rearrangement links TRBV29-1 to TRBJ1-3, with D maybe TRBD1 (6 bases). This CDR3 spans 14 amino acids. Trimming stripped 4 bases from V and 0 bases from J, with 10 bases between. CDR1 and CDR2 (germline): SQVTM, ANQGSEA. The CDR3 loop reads CSVGTVHSGNTIYF. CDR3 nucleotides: TGCAGCGTTGGGACAGTGCACTCTGGAAACACCATATATTTT.

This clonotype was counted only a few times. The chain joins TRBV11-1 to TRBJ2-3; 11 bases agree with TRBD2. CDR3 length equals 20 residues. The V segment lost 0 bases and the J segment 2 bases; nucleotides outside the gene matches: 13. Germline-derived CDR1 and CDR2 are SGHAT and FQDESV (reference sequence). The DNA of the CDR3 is TGTGCCAGCAGCTTAGCGAAAGGAAGAATAGCGGGGGGGACCACAGATACGCAGTATTTT. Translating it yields CASSLAKGRIAGGTTDTQYF.

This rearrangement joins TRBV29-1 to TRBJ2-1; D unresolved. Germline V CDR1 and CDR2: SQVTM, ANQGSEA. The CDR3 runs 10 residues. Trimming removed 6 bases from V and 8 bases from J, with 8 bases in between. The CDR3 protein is CSVEPYEQFF. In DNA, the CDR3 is TGCAGCGTGGAGCCTTATGAGCAGTTCTTC.

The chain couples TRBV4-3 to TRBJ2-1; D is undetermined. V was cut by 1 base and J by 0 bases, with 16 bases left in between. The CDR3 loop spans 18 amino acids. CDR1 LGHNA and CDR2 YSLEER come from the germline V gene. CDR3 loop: CASSQGYRTVSSYNEQFF. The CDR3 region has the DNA TGCGCCAGCAGCCAAGGCTACCGGACGGTGAGCTCCTACAATGAGCAGTTCTTC.

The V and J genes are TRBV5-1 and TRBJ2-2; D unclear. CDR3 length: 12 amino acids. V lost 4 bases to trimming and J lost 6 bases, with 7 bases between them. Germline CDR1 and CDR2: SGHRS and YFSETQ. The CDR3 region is CASSLLAGELFF. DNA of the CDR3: TGCGCCAGCAGCCTACTGGCCGGGGAGCTGTTTTTT.

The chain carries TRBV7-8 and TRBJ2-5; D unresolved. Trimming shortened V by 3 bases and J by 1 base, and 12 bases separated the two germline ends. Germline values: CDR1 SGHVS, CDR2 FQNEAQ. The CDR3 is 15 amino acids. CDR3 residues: CASSFGRVRQETQYF. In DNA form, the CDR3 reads TGTGCCAGCAGCTTCGGTCGGGTCCGCCAAGAGACCCAGTACTTC.

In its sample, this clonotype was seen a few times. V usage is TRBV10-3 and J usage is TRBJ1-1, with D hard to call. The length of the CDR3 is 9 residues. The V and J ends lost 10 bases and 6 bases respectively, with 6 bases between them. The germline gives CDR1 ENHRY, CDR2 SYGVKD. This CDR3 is CATPPEAFF. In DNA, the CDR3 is TGTGCCACACCCCCTGAAGCTTTCTTT.

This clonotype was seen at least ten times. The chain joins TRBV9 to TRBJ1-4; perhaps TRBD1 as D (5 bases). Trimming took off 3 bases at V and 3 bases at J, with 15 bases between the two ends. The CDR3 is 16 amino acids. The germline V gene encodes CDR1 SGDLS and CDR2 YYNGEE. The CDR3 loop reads CASSASFGGANEKLFF. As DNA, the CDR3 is TGTGCCAGCAGCGCCTCATTCGGGGGTGCTAATGAAAAACTGTTTTTT. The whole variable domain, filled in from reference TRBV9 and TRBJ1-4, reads DSGVTQTPKHLITATGQRVTLRCSPRSGDLSVYWYQQSLDQGLQFLIQYYNGEERAKGNILERFSAQQFPDLHSELNLSSLELGDSALYFCASSASFGGANEKLFFGSGTQLSVL.

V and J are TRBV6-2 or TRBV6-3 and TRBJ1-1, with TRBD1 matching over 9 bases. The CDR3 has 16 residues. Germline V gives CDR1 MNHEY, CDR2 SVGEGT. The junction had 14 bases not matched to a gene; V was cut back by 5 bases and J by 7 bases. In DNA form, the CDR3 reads TGTGCCAGCAGTCCCAGCCCGGGACAGGGCCCTATTGAAGCTTTCTTT. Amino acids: CASSPSPGQGPIEAFF.